A selection of T cell receptor beta chains follows, all from one sample in a study of blood T cells in healthy people across ages. A single record per CDR3 protein comes from TCRdb applying MiXCR to the 5' RACE reads. The sample yields 750,000 to 950,000 distinct CDR3 sequences, about 48% seen once. The sequenced sample consisted of blood. These receptors were obtained from a man aged 80 or over in good health. CDR3s include the opening cysteine and the closing phenylalanine or tryptophan. The order of the fields is clone size, D gene, V gene, J gene, CDR3 protein, CDR3 DNA. The D gene is left open where the match is weak. Size is omitted from some rows. Given values are once, few, many or a class for expanded clones.

size: once
D: -
V: TRBV12-3/TRBV12-4
J: TRBJ2-7
CDR3: CASSLVEVSSYEQYF
DNA: TGTGCCAGCAGTTTAGTTGAGGTCTCTTCCTACGAGCAGTACTTC

size: -
D: -
V: TRBV24-1
J: TRBJ1-2
CDR3: CATSDRDPSGYTF
DNA: TGTGCCACCAGTGACCGTGACCCGAGTGGCTACACCTTC

size: once
D: -
V: TRBV12-3/TRBV12-4
J: TRBJ2-6
CDR3: CASRDGSSGANVLTF
DNA: TGTGCCAGCCGGGATGGGAGTTCTGGGGCCAACGTCCTGACTTTC

size: -
D: TRBD2
V: TRBV4-2
J: TRBJ2-1
CDR3: CASSQDRLAGRYNEQFF
DNA: TGTGCCAGCAGCCAAGATCGCCTAGCGGGGCGCTACAATGAGCAGTTCTTC

size: -
D: TRBD2
V: TRBV20-1
J: TRBJ2-5
CDR3: CGARDSGGSVYGQYF
DNA: TGCGGTGCTAGAGATTCGGGCGGGAGCGTCTACGGGCAGTACTTC

size: -
D: TRBD1
V: TRBV12-3/TRBV12-4
J: TRBJ2-3
CDR3: CASSPTGVADTQYF
DNA: TGTGCCAGCAGTCCGACAGGGGTTGCGGATACGCAGTATTTT

size: -
D: -
V: TRBV12-3/TRBV12-4
J: TRBJ2-1
CDR3: CASSPTYPAEQFF
DNA: TGTGCCAGCAGCCCCACCTACCCAGCTGAGCAGTTCTTC

size: -
D: -
V: TRBV2
J: TRBJ2-7
CDR3: CASSGQTGPYEQYF
DNA: TGTGCCAGCAGTGGCCAGACAGGCCCCTACGAGCAGTACTTC

size: few
D: -
V: TRBV7-2
J: TRBJ2-1
CDR3: CASSLGRANEQFF
DNA: TGTGCCAGCAGCTTAGGCCGAGCCAATGAGCAGTTCTTC

size: -
D: -
V: TRBV7-2
J: TRBJ1-2
CDR3: CASSFLNGVWDKANYGYTF
DNA: TGTGCCAGCAGCTTCCTAAACGGTGTTTGGGACAAAGCTAACTATGGCTACACCTTC

size: few
D: -
V: TRBV2
J: TRBJ1-6
CDR3: CASREQGQSSYNSPLHF
DNA: TGTGCCAGCAGGGAACAGGGCCAGAGCTCCTATAATTCACCCCTCCACTTT

size: -
D: TRBD1
V: TRBV20-1
J: TRBJ2-1
CDR3: CSARGTGNNEQFF
DNA: TGCAGTGCTAGAGGGACAGGGAACAATGAGCAGTTCTTC

size: -
D: -
V: TRBV28
J: TRBJ2-2
CDR3: CASSLQTGELFF
DNA: TGTGCCAGCAGTTTACAAACCGGGGAGCTGTTTTTT

size: -
D: TRBD2
V: TRBV7-9
J: TRBJ2-1
CDR3: CASSLSWIGGRDNEQFF
DNA: TGTGCCAGCAGCTTATCGTGGATTGGAGGGAGGGACAATGAGCAGTTCTTC

size: -
D: TRBD1
V: TRBV6-6
J: TRBJ2-7
CDR3: CASSKAGTGSYEQYF
DNA: TGTGCCAGCAGTAAAGCCGGGACAGGCTCCTACGAGCAGTACTTC

size: -
D: -
V: TRBV5-1
J: TRBJ2-4
CDR3: CASSWGTPSKNIQYF
DNA: TGCGCCAGCAGCTGGGGGACACCCTCCAAGAACATTCAGTACTTC

size: -
D: TRBD2
V: TRBV25-1
J: TRBJ2-1
CDR3: CASRPGLAGSEQFF
DNA: TGTGCCAGCAGGCCGGGACTAGCGGGTAGTGAGCAGTTCTTC

size: -
D: -
V: TRBV24-1
J: TRBJ2-3
CDR3: CATSEGASEHRYAYF
DNA: TGTGCCACCAGTGAAGGAGCCTCCGAGCACAGATACGCGTATTTT

size: few
D: -
V: TRBV24-1
J: TRBJ2-1
CDR3: CATSDFTLGLSEQFF
DNA: TGTGCCACCAGTGATTTTACTTTGGGGTTGAGTGAGCAGTTCTTC

size: -
D: TRBD1
V: TRBV12-3/TRBV12-4
J: TRBJ1-1
CDR3: CASSDYDRENTEAFF
DNA: TGTGCCAGCAGTGACTACGACAGGGAGAACACTGAAGCTTTCTTT

size: -
D: -
V: TRBV20-1
J: TRBJ2-5
CDR3: CSAQDSGTPQETQYF
DNA: TGCAGTGCTCAAGATTCCGGGACACCACAAGAGACCCAGTACTTC

size: -
D: -
V: TRBV6-4
J: TRBJ2-7
CDR3: CASSPAEQYF
DNA: TGTGCCAGCAGCCCCGCCGAGCAGTACTTC

size: few
D: -
V: TRBV6-6
J: TRBJ1-2
CDR3: CASSFKTGTGVFRGYTF
DNA: TGTGCCAGCAGCTTTAAGACCGGGACGGGCGTTTTTCGGGGCTACACCTTC

size: -
D: -
V: TRBV7-3
J: TRBJ2-7
CDR3: CASSSRDFSCNEQYF
DNA: TGTGCCAGCAGCTCACGGGATTTCTCCTGCAATGAGCAGTACTTC

size: few
D: -
V: TRBV7-2
J: TRBJ2-3
CDR3: CASSVVAVGYAYF
DNA: TGTGCCAGCAGCGTAGTGGCCGTCGGATACGCGTATTTT

size: few
D: TRBD2
V: TRBV20-1
J: TRBJ2-1
CDR3: CSARGGTSNEQFF
DNA: TGCAGTGCTAGAGGCGGGACTAGCAATGAGCAGTTCTTC

size: few
D: TRBD2
V: TRBV12-3/TRBV12-4
J: TRBJ2-1
CDR3: CASSSGTRSNEQFF
DNA: TGTGCCAGCAGTTCCGGGACTAGGTCTAATGAGCAGTTCTTC

size: -
D: TRBD2
V: TRBV5-1
J: TRBJ2-4
CDR3: CASSPGTSGRAENIQYF
DNA: TGCGCCAGCAGCCCTGGGACTAGCGGGAGGGCGGAAAACATTCAGTACTTC

size: -
D: TRBD2
V: TRBV2
J: TRBJ2-3
CDR3: CASHAGGRYAYF
DNA: TGTGCCAGCCACGCCGGGGGGAGATACGCGTATTTT

size: -
D: -
V: TRBV9
J: TRBJ2-4
CDR3: CASSSEAQGELNIQYF
DNA: TGTGCCAGCAGCTCGGAGGCCCAGGGAGAATTAAACATTCAGTACTTC

size: -
D: -
V: TRBV6-6
J: TRBJ2-5
CDR3: CASIYRTLWETQYF
DNA: TGTGCCAGCATTTACCGTACCCTATGGGAGACCCAGTACTTC

size: -
D: -
V: TRBV20-1
J: TRBJ1-2
CDR3: CSARESENYGYTF
DNA: TGCAGTGCTAGAGAAAGTGAAAACTATGGCTACACCTTC

size: -
D: TRBD2
V: TRBV12-3/TRBV12-4
J: TRBJ2-5
CDR3: CASSLKRREGLRETQYF
DNA: TGTGCCAGCAGTTTAAAGCGGCGGGAGGGCCTGAGAGAGACCCAGTACTTC

size: -
D: -
V: TRBV2
J: TRBJ1-2
CDR3: CASSDGMGDGYTF
DNA: TGTGCCAGCAGTGACGGGATGGGCGACGGCTACACCTTC

size: -
D: -
V: TRBV11-1
J: TRBJ2-7
CDR3: CASSGDHPSNEQYF
DNA: TGTGCCAGCAGCGGGGATCATCCGTCCAATGAGCAGTACTTC

size: -
D: TRBD2
V: TRBV7-9
J: TRBJ2-3
CDR3: CASSLARLAGDTQYF
DNA: TGTGCCAGCAGCTTAGCCCGACTAGCTGGAGATACGCAGTATTTT

size: -
D: TRBD2
V: TRBV20-1
J: TRBJ2-3
CDR3: CSAGPLAGGPVGDAYF
DNA: TGCAGTGCTGGGCCACTAGCGGGAGGGCCGGTCGGAGACGCGTATTTT

size: few
D: TRBD2
V: TRBV5-6
J: TRBJ2-3
CDR3: CASSLLSSGSRGYAYF
DNA: TGTGCCAGCAGCTTGTTGTCTAGCGGGTCTAGGGGATACGCGTATTTT

size: -
D: TRBD2
V: TRBV3-1
J: TRBJ2-7
CDR3: CASSQGLRLARDEQYF
DNA: TGTGCCAGCAGCCAAGGTCTCAGACTAGCTCGGGACGAGCAGTACTTC

size: -
D: TRBD2
V: TRBV6-2/TRBV6-3
J: TRBJ2-1
CDR3: CATKGRTSGTRSSYNEQFF
DNA: TGTGCCACCAAGGGCCGAACTAGCGGGACCAGGAGCTCCTACAATGAGCAGTTCTTC

size: -
D: TRBD2
V: TRBV6-2/TRBV6-3
J: TRBJ2-3
CDR3: CASKGLAGARYAYF
DNA: TGTGCCAGCAAAGGACTAGCGGGAGCCAGATACGCGTATTTT

size: -
D: -
V: TRBV14
J: TRBJ2-5
CDR3: CASSPYKGAAETQYF
DNA: TGTGCCAGCAGCCCCTACAAAGGGGCGGCGGAGACCCAGTACTTC

size: few
D: TRBD2
V: TRBV10-3
J: TRBJ2-1
CDR3: CAISVNTFSREAHNEQFF
DNA: TGTGCCATCAGTGTAAACACCTTTAGCCGGGAGGCACACAATGAGCAGTTCTTC

size: -
D: -
V: TRBV21-1
J: TRBJ1-1
CDR3: CASRSGGRNTEAFF
DNA: TGTGCCAGCCGCTCCGGGGGTCGGAACACTGAAGCTTTCTTT

size: -
D: -
V: TRBV24-1
J: TRBJ2-5
CDR3: CATSDPRSQETQYF
DNA: TGTGCCACCAGTGATCCCCGGAGCCAAGAGACCCAGTACTTC

size: few
D: -
V: TRBV6-1
J: TRBJ2-7
CDR3: CASSAPETGNYEQYF
DNA: TGTGCCAGCAGTGCTCCCGAGACAGGCAACTACGAGCAGTACTTC

size: -
D: -
V: TRBV5-1
J: TRBJ2-1
CDR3: CASSLEVSGPSTFF
DNA: TGCGCCAGCAGCTTGGAGGTCAGCGGGCCCTCCACGTTCTTC

size: -
D: -
V: TRBV24-1
J: TRBJ2-3
CDR3: CATSDYQGSTDTQYF
DNA: TGTGCCACCAGTGATTATCAGGGTAGTACAGATACGCAGTATTTT

size: few
D: -
V: TRBV7-2
J: TRBJ2-7
CDR3: CASSARRLPPEQYF
DNA: TGTGCCAGCAGCGCTAGAAGACTACCCCCCGAGCAGTACTTC

size: -
D: -
V: TRBV5-1
J: TRBJ1-2
CDR3: CASSLDGRGDYGYTF
DNA: TGCGCCAGCAGCTTGGATGGCAGGGGTGACTATGGCTACACCTTC

size: -
D: TRBD1
V: TRBV5-1
J: TRBJ1-2
CDR3: CASSRDSQQGYTF
DNA: TGCGCCAGCAGCCGGGACAGCCAACAAGGCTACACCTTC

size: -
D: -
V: TRBV11-3
J: TRBJ2-1
CDR3: CASSLESPNNEQFF
DNA: TGTGCCAGCAGCTTAGAAAGTCCTAACAATGAGCAGTTCTTC

size: -
D: -
V: TRBV7-2
J: TRBJ1-2
CDR3: CVSSSPGTGKRGYTF
DNA: TGTGTCAGCAGCTCACCGGGTACAGGGAAACGGGGCTACACCTTC